What follows is one TCR beta chain and its context. Germline CDR1 MNHEY, CDR2 SMNVEV (reference sequence). The CDR3 is 15 residues long. Trimming removed 6 bases at V and 3 bases at J, with 16 bases between. The data stem from a study of OX40 agonist ivuxolimab in advanced cancers. Background on the study: In this cohort, patients received ivuxolimab, an agonistic anti-OX40 (CD134) antibody. Of the patients, three showed partial responses, one with hepatocellular carcinoma and two with cutaneous melanoma.

The timepoints at which blood was sampled were baseline, cycle 4 day 1, and cycle 7 day 1. Using immunoSEQ multiplex PCR, the repertoire was profiled, and TCRdb retains in-frame clones only, with some absent. Of about 56,000 clones listed, 82% are singletons. This sequence was found in an adult with an advanced solid tumor such as melanoma, head and neck, liver or kidney cancer. The material sequenced was CD4+ or CD8+ T cells sorted from blood, taken in a trial of the OX40 agonist ivuxolimab. J is TRBJ2-3 and V is TRBV27; tentative D call: TRBD2 (5 bases). CDR3 sequence (DNA): TGTGCCAGCAGCCGGACTGGGGTCGTGACAGATACGCAGTATTTT. It encodes CASSRTGVVTDTQYF.